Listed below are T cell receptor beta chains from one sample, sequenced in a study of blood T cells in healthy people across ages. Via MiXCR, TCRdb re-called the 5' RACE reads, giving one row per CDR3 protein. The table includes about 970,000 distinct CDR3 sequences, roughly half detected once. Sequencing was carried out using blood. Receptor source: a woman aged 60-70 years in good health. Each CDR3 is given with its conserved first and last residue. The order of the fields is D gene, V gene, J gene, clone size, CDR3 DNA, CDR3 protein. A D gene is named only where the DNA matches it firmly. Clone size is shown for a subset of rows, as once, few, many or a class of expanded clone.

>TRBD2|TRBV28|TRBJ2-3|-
TGTGCCAGCAGTTTCGGACTAGCTCAAGATACGCAGTATTTT
CASSFGLAQDTQYF
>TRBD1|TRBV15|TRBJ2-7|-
TGTGCCACCAGCAGCGGACAGGGAGTTCCGTACGAGCAGTACTTC
CATSSGQGVPYEQYF
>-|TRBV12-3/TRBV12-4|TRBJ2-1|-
TGTGCCAGCAGTTTATTTGAGGACAATGAGCAGTTCTTC
CASSLFEDNEQFF
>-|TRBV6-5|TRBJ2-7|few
TGTGCCAGCAGCGAAATACTAGCCTCCGAGCAGTACTTC
CASSEILASEQYF
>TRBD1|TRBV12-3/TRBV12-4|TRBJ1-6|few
TGTGCCAGCAGACTACAGGGGCGAGGTTCACCCCTCCACTTT
CASRLQGRGSPLHF
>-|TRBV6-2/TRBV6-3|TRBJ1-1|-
TGTGCCAGCAATACCCAAGGAGGGGGGAACACTGAAGCTTTCTTT
CASNTQGGGNTEAFF
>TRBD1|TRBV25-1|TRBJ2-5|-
TGTGCCAGCAGTTCCCCGGGACAGGGGGCAGAGACCCAGTACTTC
CASSSPGQGAETQYF
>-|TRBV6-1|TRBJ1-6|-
TGTGCCAGCATTCAGGATAATTCACCCCTCCACTTT
CASIQDNSPLHF
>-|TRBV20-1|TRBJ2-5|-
TGCAGTGCCATCGGACAGCAAGAGACCCAGTACTTC
CSAIGQQETQYF
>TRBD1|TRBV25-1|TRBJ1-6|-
TGTGCCAGCAGTGAATTTCGGGACAGTAATAATTCACCCCTCCACTTT
CASSEFRDSNNSPLHF
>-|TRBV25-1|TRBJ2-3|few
TGTGCCAGCAGTGATGGAAGGGAGGGCACAGATACGCAGTATTTT
CASSDGREGTDTQYF
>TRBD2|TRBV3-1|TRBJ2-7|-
TGTGCCAGCAGCCTACTAGCGGGAGCGGCCTACGAGCAGTACTTC
CASSLLAGAAYEQYF
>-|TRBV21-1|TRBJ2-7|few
TGTGCCAGCAATCGGGAGCAGTACTTC
CASNREQYF
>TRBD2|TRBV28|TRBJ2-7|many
TGTGCCAGCAGTTCCTCAGCGGGAGGAACCTACGAGCAGTACTTC
CASSSSAGGTYEQYF
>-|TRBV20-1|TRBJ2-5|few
TGCAGTGCTAGAACCCCTCCAGGGCTCGGGGAGACCCAGTACTTC
CSARTPPGLGETQYF
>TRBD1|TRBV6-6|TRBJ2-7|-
TGTGCCAGCAGTTACTCGGACAGGGGGCTTGCCGAGCAGTACTTC
CASSYSDRGLAEQYF
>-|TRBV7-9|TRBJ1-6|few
TGTGCCAGCAGCAACGGGGGGAATTCACCCCTCCACTTT
CASSNGGNSPLHF
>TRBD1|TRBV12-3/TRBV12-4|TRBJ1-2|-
TGTGCCGTCAGGGGGTGGGGGGAGGCTAACTATGGCTACACCTTC
CAVRGWGEANYGYTF
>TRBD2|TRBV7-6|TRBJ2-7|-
TGTGCCAGCAGCAAGGGACTAGCGGTAGCCTCCTACGAGCAGTACTTC
CASSKGLAVASYEQYF
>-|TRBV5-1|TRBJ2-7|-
TGCGCCAGCAGCCCCGGTCCCCTGGATTCCTACGAGCAGTACTTC
CASSPGPLDSYEQYF
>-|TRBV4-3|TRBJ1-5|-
TGCGCCAGCAGCCAAGAGTTAGATCAGCCCCAGCATTTT
CASSQELDQPQHF
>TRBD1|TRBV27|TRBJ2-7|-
TGTGCCAGCAGATGGGGACAGGCCTACGAGCAGTACTTC
CASRWGQAYEQYF
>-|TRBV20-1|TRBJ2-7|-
TGCAGTGCTAGGCCTAACTCCTACGAGCAGTACTTC
CSARPNSYEQYF
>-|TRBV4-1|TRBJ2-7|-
TGCGCCAGCAGCCAGGACAGTAGGGCGTACGAGCAGTACTTC
CASSQDSRAYEQYF
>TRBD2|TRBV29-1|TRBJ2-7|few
TGCAGCGTCGCAGGGACTAGCGTCCCACCCTACGAGCAGTACTTC
CSVAGTSVPPYEQYF
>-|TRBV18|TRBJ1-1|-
TGTGCCAGCTCACCGACGGCTGAAGCTTTCTTT
CASSPTAEAFF
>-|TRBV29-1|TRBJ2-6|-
TGCAGCGTTGTTGTCACTGGGGCCAACGTCCTGACTTTC
CSVVVTGANVLTF
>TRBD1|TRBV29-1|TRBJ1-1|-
TGCAGCGTTGATAGAGGGACAGGGAACAAGAACACTGAAGCTTTCTTT
CSVDRGTGNKNTEAFF
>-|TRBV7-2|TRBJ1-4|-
TGTGCCAGCAGCTTAGGGACAGAGAGGGAAAAACTGTTTTTT
CASSLGTEREKLFF
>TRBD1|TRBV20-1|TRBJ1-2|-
TGCAGTGTCAAAACACCCGGGACAGCGTTAAGTTACACCTTC
CSVKTPGTALSYTF
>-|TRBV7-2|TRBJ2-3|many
TGTGCCAGCAGCTTACAGGCGGCCTCTAGCACAGATACGCAGTATTTT
CASSLQAASSTDTQYF
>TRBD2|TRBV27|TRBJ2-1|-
TGTGCCAGCAGTTGGTCTAGCGGGCTTATAAATGAGCAGTTCTTC
CASSWSSGLINEQFF
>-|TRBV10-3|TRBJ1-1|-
TGTGCCATCAGTGAGGACGGGGCCTTGAACACTGAAGCTTTCTTT
CAISEDGALNTEAFF
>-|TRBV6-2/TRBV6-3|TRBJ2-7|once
TGTGCCAGCAGTTACGCGGTGCAGGGGTACGAGCAGTACTTC
CASSYAVQGYEQYF
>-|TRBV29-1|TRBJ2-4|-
TGCAGCGTTTATCGGATTAGCGGAAACATTCAGTACTTC
CSVYRISGNIQYF
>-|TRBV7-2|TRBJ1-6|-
TGTGCCAGCAGCTTAATTTCGGCCGTGAGGTCACCCCTCCACTTT
CASSLISAVRSPLHF
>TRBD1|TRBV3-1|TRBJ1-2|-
TGTGCCAGCAGCCTCATTTCTGGGGCAGGGGGCGGCTACACCTTC
CASSLISGAGGGYTF
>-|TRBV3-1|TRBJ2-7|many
TGTGCCAGCAGCGTAGCGGAGAGCGAGCAGTACTTC
CASSVAESEQYF
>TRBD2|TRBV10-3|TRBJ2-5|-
TGTGCCATCAAGGTAGGACTAGCGTCCGGTGAGCAGTACTTC
CAIKVGLASGEQYF
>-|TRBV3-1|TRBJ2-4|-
TGTGCCAGCAGCCAAGAAGCGGCCCAAAGGGACATTCAGTACTTC
CASSQEAAQRDIQYF
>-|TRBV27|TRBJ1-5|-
TGTGCCAGCAGACCCTTTGACAGAAAAAATCAGCCCCAGCATTTT
CASRPFDRKNQPQHF
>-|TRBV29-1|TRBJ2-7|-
TGCAGCGTTGGGTTCGGAAGGTCATCTTACGAGCAGTACTTC
CSVGFGRSSYEQYF
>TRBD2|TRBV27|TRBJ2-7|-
TGTGCCAGCAGTCACCGTACTAGCGGACCTTCCTACGAGCAGTACTTC
CASSHRTSGPSYEQYF
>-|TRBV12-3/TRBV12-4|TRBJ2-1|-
-
CASSSSDRAYNEQFF
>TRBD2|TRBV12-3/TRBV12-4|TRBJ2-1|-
TGTGCCAGCAGTCCTAAGAATAGCGGGGTCTACAATGAGCAGTTCTTC
CASSPKNSGVYNEQFF
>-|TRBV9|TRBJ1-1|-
TGTGCCAGCAGCGTAGATGGGAGGAGGACTGAAGCTTTCTTT
CASSVDGRRTEAFF
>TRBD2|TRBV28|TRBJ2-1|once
TGTGCCAGCAGTCCCGGGACTAGCGGGAGGAGCAATGAGCAGTTCTTC
CASSPGTSGRSNEQFF
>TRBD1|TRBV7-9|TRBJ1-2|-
TGTGCCAGCAGCCCTTTAGAGATAGGGGGCGAGAATGGCTACACCTTC
CASSPLEIGGENGYTF
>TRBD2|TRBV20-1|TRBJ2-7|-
TGCGCGGGGACTAGCGGTATAAGGAGCTCCTACGAGCAGTACTTC
CAGTSGIRSSYEQYF
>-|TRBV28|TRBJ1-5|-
TGTGCCAGAACACCCGGACAGTATGAGGCCAATCAGCCCCAGCATTTT
CARTPGQYEANQPQHF
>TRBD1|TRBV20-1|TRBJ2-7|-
TGCAGTGCGCCCCCCTGGGGACAGGGTCCCCTCTCAGACGAGCAGTACTTC
CSAPPWGQGPLSDEQYF
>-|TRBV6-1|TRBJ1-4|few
TGTGCCAGCAGTGAAGTCACAGGCCATGGCGGAAAACTGTTTTTT
CASSEVTGHGGKLFF
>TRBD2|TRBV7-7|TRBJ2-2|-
TGTGCCAGCAGCTTAGGTCTAGCGGACGGGGAGCTGTTTTTT
CASSLGLADGELFF
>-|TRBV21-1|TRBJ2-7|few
TGTGCCAGCAGCAAAGAATTAACGGACAGGAATTACGAGCAGTACTTC
CASSKELTDRNYEQYF
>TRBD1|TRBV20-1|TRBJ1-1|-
TGCAGTGCTACCACAGGGGGCGACACTGAAGCTTTCTTT
CSATTGGDTEAFF
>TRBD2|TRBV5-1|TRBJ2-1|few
TGCGCCAGCAGCTTGGGGTTACTAGCGGGAGTCGATAATGAGCAGTTCTTC
CASSLGLLAGVDNEQFF
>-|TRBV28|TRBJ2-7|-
TGTGCCAGCAGACCCACCGCTCTGGGGTTCGAGCAGTACTTC
CASRPTALGFEQYF